These T cell receptor beta chains were read from a single sample in a study of vaccination effects on CD4 cells after COVID-19. This table comes from immunoSEQ multiplex PCR, and its TCRdb copy is limited to in-frame clones, with some not included. The data hold tens of thousands of clones, with around 76% observed a single time. Their target antigens are unknown. Specimen: CD4+ T cells from PBMCs cultured with HCoV-OC43 spike peptides, collected before COVID-19 vaccination. The receptors originated from a human donor who received a COVID-19 vaccine. The CDR3 runs from the conserved cysteine through the conserved F or W. D genes are given only for firm matches. Clone size is stated in some rows and not others, as once, few, many or a class when expanded.

>TRBJ2-2|few|NA|TRBV3-1/TRBV3-2
CASSPRLEGFTGELFF
TGTGCCAGCAGCCCCCGACTAGAGGGTTTCACCGGGGAGCTGTTTTTT
>TRBJ2-5|NA|TRBD2|TRBV2
CASRGTSGAQETQYF
TGTGCCAGCAGGGGGACTAGCGGAGCCCAAGAGACCCAGTACTTC
>TRBJ2-3|few|NA|TRBV12-3/TRBV12-4
CASSLWITDTQYF
TGTGCCAGCAGTTTGTGGATCACAGATACGCAGTATTTT
>TRBJ1-2|NA|NA|TRBV7-2
CASSLAGGGYGYTF
TGTGCCAGCAGCTTAGCTGGGGGTGGCTATGGCTACACCTTC
>TRBJ2-3|NA|TRBD2|TRBV18
CASSPPGAGGDTQYF
TGTGCCAGCTCACCACCGGGAGCGGGGGGAGATACGCAGTATTTT
>TRBJ2-2|NA|NA|TRBV29-1
CSVGAVGGLDTGELFF
TGCAGCGTTGGGGCGGTTGGGGGGTTGGACACCGGGGAGCTGTTTTTT
>TRBJ1-1|few|NA|TRBV5-1
CASSKLGGTTEAFF
TGCGCCAGCAGCAAGCTTGGGGGGACCACTGAAGCTTTCTTT
>TRBJ2-3|few|NA|TRBV9
CASGVGRGADTQYF
TGTGCCAGCGGGGTTGGCAGGGGTGCAGATACGCAGTATTTT
>TRBJ1-2|few|NA|TRBV30
CAWSPTGIRGYTF
TGTGCCTGGAGCCCTACAGGGATACGAGGCTACACCTTC
>TRBJ2-3|NA|NA|TRBV2
CASSESGQTQYF
TGTGCCAGCAGTGAATCGGGCCAGACGCAGTATTTT
>TRBJ1-2|few|TRBD1|TRBV6-6
CASGRLQGGYTF
TGTGCCAGCGGGAGATTACAGGGGGGCTACACCTTC
>TRBJ2-2|NA|TRBD2|TRBV5-1
CASSLGPPGLVIGELFF
TGCGCCAGCAGCTTGGGCCCCCCGGGACTAGTTATCGGGGAGCTGTTTTTT
>TRBJ2-5|NA|NA|TRBV18
CASSPQQETQYF
TGTGCCAGCTCACCGCAACAAGAGACCCAGTACTTC
>TRBJ1-4|NA|TRBD1|TRBV7-2
CASSARLDRRNEKLFF
TGTGCCAGCAGCGCACGCCTGGACAGGAGAAATGAAAAACTGTTTTTT
>TRBJ2-3|NA|TRBD2|TRBV5-1
CASSVITSGGRYF
TGCGCCAGCAGCGTGATTACTAGCGGGGGAAGGTATTTT
>TRBJ2-1|NA|TRBD2|TRBV6-4
CASRGTSGGREQFF
TGTGCCAGCAGGGGGACTAGCGGGGGGCGGGAGCAGTTCTTC
>TRBJ1-1|NA|NA|TRBV6-5
CATSNQNTEAFF
TGTGCCACGAGTAACCAGAACACTGAAGCTTTCTTT
>TRBJ1-1|NA|NA|TRBV29-1
CSVELENTEAFF
TGCAGCGTTGAACTCGAAAACACTGAAGCTTTCTTT
>TRBJ2-4|NA|TRBD2|TRBV11-3
CASSLRGGREQYF
TGTGCCAGCAGTCTACGGGGGGGCCGAGAGCAGTACTTC
>TRBJ1-1|few|NA|TRBV12-3/TRBV12-4
CASSFGGGFGAFF
TGTGCCAGCAGTTTCGGTGGAGGGTTTGGGGCTTTCTTT
>TRBJ2-3|once|TRBD2|TRBV7-9
CASSFGAPGGSTDTQYF
TGTGCCAGCAGCTTTGGGGCGCCGGGGGGGAGCACAGATACGCAGTATTTT
>TRBJ2-5|NA|TRBD1|TRBV13
CASSRDSQETQYF
TGTGCCAGCAGCAGGGACAGCCAAGAGACCCAGTACTTC
>TRBJ1-2|NA|TRBD1|TRBV5-6
CASSRKTGQGRFNYGYTF
TGTGCCAGCAGCCGGAAGACGGGACAGGGACGATTCAACTATGGCTACACCTTC
>TRBJ1-5|NA|NA|TRBV30
CAWGRQEYNQPQHF
TGTGCCTGGGGACGACAGGAGTACAATCAGCCCCAGCATTTT
>TRBJ1-3|NA|NA|TRBV18
CASSPGAEGRNTIYF
TGTGCCAGCTCACCAGGGGCGGAGGGTCGAAACACCATATATTTT
>TRBJ2-4|NA|TRBD2|TRBV18
CASSPPVGSGLAKNIQYF
TGTGCCAGCTCACCACCAGTAGGGAGCGGACTAGCGAAAAACATTCAGTACTTC
>TRBJ1-3|NA|NA|TRBV9
CASSGRQAISGNTIYF
TGTGCCAGCAGCGGCCGCCAGGCAATCTCTGGAAACACCATATATTTT
>TRBJ2-6|few|NA|TRBV5-4
CASSLATSGANVLTF
TGTGCCAGCAGCTTGGCCACCTCTGGGGCCAACGTCCTGACTTTC
>TRBJ1-1|few|NA|TRBV21-1
CASSPQGMEAFF
TGTGCCAGCAGCCCACAGGGCATGGAAGCTTTCTTT
>TRBJ2-3|NA|NA|TRBV27
CASQDWNTDTQYF
TGTGCCAGCCAGGACTGGAACACAGATACGCAGTATTTT
>TRBJ2-5|NA|NA|TRBV2
CASSVGGSGVTQYF
TGTGCCAGCAGTGTTGGAGGGAGTGGGGTGACCCAGTACTTC
>TRBJ2-2|few|TRBD2|TRBV30
CAWSRGGPNTGELFF
TGTGCCTGGAGCCGCGGGGGGCCAAACACCGGGGAGCTGTTTTTT
>TRBJ2-3|NA|NA|TRBV5-1
CASSASSSTDTQYF
TGCGCCAGCAGCGCGTCTTCTAGCACAGATACGCAGTATTTT
>TRBJ2-6|NA|TRBD1|TRBV9
CASSAGTGGPRANVLTF
TGTGCCAGCAGCGCTGGGACAGGGGGGCCTCGGGCCAACGTCCTGACTTTC
>TRBJ2-1|NA|NA|TRBV2
CASSGLIYNEQFF
TGTGCCAGCAGTGGATTAATATACAATGAGCAGTTCTTC
>TRBJ2-3|NA|NA|TRBV10-1
CASSDRQNTDTQYF
TGCGCCAGCAGTGATAGGCAGAACACAGATACGCAGTATTTT
>TRBJ1-5|NA|TRBD1|TRBV7-2
CASSQGTGSNQPQHF
TGTGCCAGCAGCCAAGGGACAGGTAGCAATCAGCCCCAGCATTTT
>TRBJ2-5|NA|TRBD2|TRBV10-3
CAISDLWAGGGQETQYF
TGTGCCATCAGTGACCTCTGGGCGGGGGGGGGCCAAGAGACCCAGTACTTC
>TRBJ2-5|NA|NA|TRBV5-1
CASSSGFRETQYF
TGCGCCAGCAGCTCAGGGTTTCGAGAGACCCAGTACTTC
>TRBJ1-1|NA|NA|TRBV6-1
CASSEIRNTEAFF
TGTGCCAGCAGTGAGATCAGGAACACTGAAGCTTTCTTT
>TRBJ2-1|NA|TRBD1|TRBV15
CATSRPTGFGSYNEQFF
TGTGCCACCAGCAGACCGACAGGGTTCGGCTCCTACAATGAGCAGTTCTTC